This T cell receptor (beta chain) derives from a study of T-cell memory formation after mild COVID-19. Germline V gene sequence: CDR1 DFQATT, CDR2 SNEGSKA (reference sequence). The ends lost 3 bases at V and 3 bases at J; junction bases unmatched: 3. CDR3 length equals 13 residues. Study-wide points: Prior to infection, memory already included some responding clones, suggesting cross-reactive memory joined.

On this clonotype: As yet, its antigen is unknown.

A 5'RACE reaction primed in the constant segment made cDNA libraries of TCR alpha and TCR beta, and these carried sample barcodes and UMIs. TCRdb itself ran the 5' RACE reads through MiXCR, one entry per CDR3 protein. The profile shows 530,000 or so distinct CDR3 sequences, approximately 15% of them singletons. This clonotype was sampled from an adult woman who had mild COVID-19 (a few samples of this study predate the infection). Cell type and time point are not known. The genes are TRBV20-1 and TRBJ2-7; 9 bases fit TRBD1. The material sequenced was PBMCs or a T cell subset sorted from them (not recorded which). The CDR3 nucleotides are TGCAGTGCTAGGACGGGACAGGGCTACGAGCAGTACTTC. Translating it yields CSARTGQGYEQYF.